This TCR beta chain was profiled in a study of cytomegalovirus exposure and HLA in healthy donors. Study outcomes and limitations: Listed as cytomegalovirus-associated were 164 TCR beta chains. A reported reduction in N-insertions relative to the 666-donor mean was seen in an Asian-associated ancestry cluster in a later analysis. The authors later linked a missense DCLRE1C variant to TCR beta V- and J-gene trimming.

The PCR used 60 Vbeta and 13 Jbeta primers. Profiling relied on immunoSEQ multiplex PCR, and the TCRdb table lists in-frame clones only, not all of them. Of a few hundred thousand clones listed, about 80% are singletons. In the case of this clone: Antigen unknown.

CDR3 length: 13 residues. Trimming removed 0 bases from V and 6 bases from J, with 8 bases in between. Per germline, CDR1 SEHNR and CDR2 FQNEAQ (reference sequence). The V call is TRBV7-9, the J call TRBJ2-5; D remains ambiguous. This TCR came from an older woman in good health and CMV-seropositive. The sequencing sample was made of PBMCs. The DNA of the CDR3 is TGTGCCAGCAGCTTAGCGCGCGCCCAGACCCAGTACTTC. It encodes CASSLARAQTQYF.